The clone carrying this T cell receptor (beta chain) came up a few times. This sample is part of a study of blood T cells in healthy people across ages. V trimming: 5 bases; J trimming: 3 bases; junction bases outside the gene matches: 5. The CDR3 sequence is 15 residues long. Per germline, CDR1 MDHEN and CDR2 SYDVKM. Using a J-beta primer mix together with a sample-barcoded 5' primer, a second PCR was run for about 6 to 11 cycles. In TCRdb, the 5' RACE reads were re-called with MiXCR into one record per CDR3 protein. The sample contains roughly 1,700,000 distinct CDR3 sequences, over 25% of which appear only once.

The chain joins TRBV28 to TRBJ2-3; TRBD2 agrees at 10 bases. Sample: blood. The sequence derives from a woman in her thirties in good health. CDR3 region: CASSERGGATDTQYF. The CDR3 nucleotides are TGTGCCAGCAGTGAGCGGGGGGGAGCGACAGATACGCAGTATTTT.